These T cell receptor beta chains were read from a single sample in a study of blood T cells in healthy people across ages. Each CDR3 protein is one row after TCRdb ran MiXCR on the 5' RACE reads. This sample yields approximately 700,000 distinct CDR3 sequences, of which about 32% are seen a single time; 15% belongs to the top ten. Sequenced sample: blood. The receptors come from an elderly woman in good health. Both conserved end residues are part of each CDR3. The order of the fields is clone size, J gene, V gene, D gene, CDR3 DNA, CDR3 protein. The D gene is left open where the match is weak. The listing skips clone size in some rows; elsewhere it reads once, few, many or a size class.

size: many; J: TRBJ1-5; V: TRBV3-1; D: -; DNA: TGTGCCAGCAGCCAGGGGGTAAGCAATCAGCCCCAGCATTTT; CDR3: CASSQGVSNQPQHF
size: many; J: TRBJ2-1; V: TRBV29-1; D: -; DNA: TGCAGCGTTCCCCTTGCGGGGAGCTCCTACAATGAGCAGTTCTTC; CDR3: CSVPLAGSSYNEQFF
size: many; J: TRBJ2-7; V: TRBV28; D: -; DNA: TGTGCCAGCAGTCCCCGGGACACGTACGGGGAGCAGTACTTC; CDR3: CASSPRDTYGEQYF
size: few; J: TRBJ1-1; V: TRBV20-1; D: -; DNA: TGCAGTGCTAGTCAGGGACCAAACACTGAAGCTTTCTTT; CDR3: CSASQGPNTEAFF
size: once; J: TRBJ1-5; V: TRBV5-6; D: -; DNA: TGTGCCAGCAGCTTGGGTTGGGATCAGCCCCAGCATTTT; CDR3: CASSLGWDQPQHF
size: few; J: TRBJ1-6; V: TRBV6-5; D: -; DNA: TGTGCCAGCAGTTATTGGCAGGAGCGTAATTCACCCCTCCACTTT; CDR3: CASSYWQERNSPLHF
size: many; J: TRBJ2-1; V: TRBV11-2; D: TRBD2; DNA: TGTGCCAGCAGAATTGGACTAGCGGCGATGAGACCCTCCTACAATGAGCAGTTCTTC; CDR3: CASRIGLAAMRPSYNEQFF
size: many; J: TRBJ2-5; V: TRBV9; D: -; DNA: TGTGCCAGCACTCCCCTTGGGACCGAGAAGACCCAGTACTTC; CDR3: CASTPLGTEKTQYF
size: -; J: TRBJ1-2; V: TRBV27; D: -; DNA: TGTGCCAGCAGTTTGAGGGCACCTCTTTATGGCCACACCTTC; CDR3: CASSLRAPLYGHTF
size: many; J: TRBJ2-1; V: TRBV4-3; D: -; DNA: TGCGCCAGCAGCCAAGATAGTGATTCCTACAATGAGCAGTTCTTC; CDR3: CASSQDSDSYNEQFF
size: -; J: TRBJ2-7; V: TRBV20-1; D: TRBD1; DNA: TGCAGTGCTGAACACGGGGACAGGGTCAATTCCGAGCAGTACTTC; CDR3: CSAEHGDRVNSEQYF
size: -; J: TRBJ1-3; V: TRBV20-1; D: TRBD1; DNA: TGCAGTGCTGACGGGACAGTCGGAAACACCATATATTTT; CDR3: CSADGTVGNTIYF
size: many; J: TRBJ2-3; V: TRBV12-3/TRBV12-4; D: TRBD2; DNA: TGTGCCAGCAGTTTCGTCGGACTAGCGGGGGGGCCCAGCGTGGATACGCAGTATTTT; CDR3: CASSFVGLAGGPSVDTQYF
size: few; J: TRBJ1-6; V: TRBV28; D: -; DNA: TGTGCCAGCAGGGAACCAGGGGCTGGCTCCTATAATTCACCCCTCCACTTT; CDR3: CASREPGAGSYNSPLHF
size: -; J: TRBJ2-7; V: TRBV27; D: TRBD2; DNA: TGTGCCAGCAGTTTATCCCCGTCGACTAGCGGGAGTTACGAGCAGTACTTC; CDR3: CASSLSPSTSGSYEQYF
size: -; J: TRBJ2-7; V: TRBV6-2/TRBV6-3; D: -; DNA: TGTGCCAGCAGTTCCCGACTACCCACCTACAATAAGCAGTACTTC; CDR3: CASSSRLPTYNKQYF
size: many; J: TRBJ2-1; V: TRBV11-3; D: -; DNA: TGTGCCAGCAGCCGAGGGGCGGGGCCGGGGAATGAGCAGTTCTTC; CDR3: CASSRGAGPGNEQFF